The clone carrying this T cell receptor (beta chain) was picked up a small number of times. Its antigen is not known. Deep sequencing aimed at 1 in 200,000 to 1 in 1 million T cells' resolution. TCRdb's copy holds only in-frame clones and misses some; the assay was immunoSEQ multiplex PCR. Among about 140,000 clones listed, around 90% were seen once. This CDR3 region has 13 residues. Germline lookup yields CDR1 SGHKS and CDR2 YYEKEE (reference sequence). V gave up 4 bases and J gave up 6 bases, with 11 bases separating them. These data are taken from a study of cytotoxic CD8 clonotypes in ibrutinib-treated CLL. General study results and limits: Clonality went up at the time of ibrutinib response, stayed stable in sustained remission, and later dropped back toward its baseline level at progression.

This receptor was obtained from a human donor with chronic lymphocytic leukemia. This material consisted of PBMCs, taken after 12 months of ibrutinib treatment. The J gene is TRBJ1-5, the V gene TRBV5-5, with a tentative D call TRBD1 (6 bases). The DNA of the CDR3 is TGTGCCAGCAGCCTCGGGGGGGCTCAGCCCCAGCATTTT. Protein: CASSLGGAQPQHF.